This record covers a single T cell receptor (beta chain). Germline CDR1 MNHNS, CDR2 SASEGT. CDR3 length equals 13 residues. Deletions cut 3 bases from V and 1 base from J, with 6 bases between. TCRdb's copy holds only in-frame clones and misses some; the assay was immunoSEQ multiplex PCR. The sample lists around 250,000 clones, 82% occurring once. The record originates from a study of blood T cell repertoires in COVID-19. About the research overall: Donors in the United States, Italy and Spain gave samples during acute or convalescent COVID-19. In each case, the material was cDNA or gDNA derived from T cells, B-cell-depleted T cells, or PBMCs.

Specimen: peripheral blood. The origin of this receptor is a woman aged 18-29 years with acute or convalescent COVID-19. This chain joins TRBV6-1 and TRBJ1-2; D gene unclear. DNA for the CDR3: TGTGCCAGCAGTGATTCAGATAACTATGGCTACACCTTC. This encodes CASSDSDNYGYTF.